This TCR beta chain was captured by sequencing in a study of radiation and T cells in renal cell carcinoma. Germline V CDR1 and CDR2: MNHEY, SMNVEV (reference sequence). Deletions cut 4 bases from V and 5 bases from J, with 12 bases between. This CDR3 spans 14 amino acids. Time point defined: blood 2 weeks post-SBRT. Treatment specified: 15 Gy SBRT to primary tumor, nephrectomy 4 weeks later. TCRdb's copy holds only in-frame clones and misses some; the assay was immunoSEQ multiplex PCR. The sample has some 72,000 clones; roughly 82% are singletons. This receptor was taken from a man in his sixties with renal cell carcinoma. The chain combines TRBV27 with TRBJ2-1; D call uncertain. The specimen was blood, collected from a patient whose treatment included radiotherapy and nephrectomy. DNA of the CDR3: TGTGCCAGCAGTTACGGCCGGCTGAACAATGAGCAGTTCTTC. It yields the protein CASSYGRLNNEQFF.